The clone carrying this TCR beta chain was recorded a few times. This entry is derived from a study of blood T cell repertoires in COVID-19. Background on the study: COVID-19 samples from acute and convalescent phases originated in the United States, Italy and Spain. T cells, B-cell-depleted T cells, or PBMCs provided the cDNA or gDNA that served as material.

Germline lookup yields CDR1 SGHTA and CDR2 FQGTGA. V gave up 0 bases and J gave up 6 bases, with 13 bases separating them. This CDR3 has 15 residues. Authors' processing steps: By means of reference gene primer amplification, nucleated cell counts were estimated. Some clones are missing from TCRdb's copy, which holds only in-frame ones; the method was immunoSEQ multiplex PCR. Clonal size and the V and J genes are those of that table, whereas D and trimming came from the DNA. The data hold more than 140,000 clones, with approximately 82% observed a single time. Material: peripheral blood. The receptor was derived from a human donor in a cohort sampled during active COVID-19. The chain joins TRBV7-3 to TRBJ2-3, with D possibly matching TRBD2 (6 bases). The CDR3 sequence: CASSLTGRFYDTQYF. The CDR3 DNA sequence: TGTGCCAGCAGCTTAACTGGGAGGTTTTATGATACGCAGTATTTT.